This T cell receptor (beta chain) was profiled in a study of Graves' ophthalmopathy and Graves' hyperthyroidism. On this clonotype: What it recognizes is unknown.

Using RNA transcripts, the TCR beta CDR3 regions were amplified. RT-PCR in the first round used HTBI primers; a second-round multiplex PCR followed. TCRdb analysed the multiplex PCR reads with MiXCR anew, one entry per CDR3 protein. The sample includes approximately 160,000 distinct CDR3 sequences, roughly 36% of them seen just once. The CDR3 totals 16 residues. V lost 0 bases to trimming and J lost 3 bases, with 15 bases between them. The germline gives CDR1 MNHEY, CDR2 SVGEGT. The study, taken as a whole, reports: In blood appeared most of the expanded thyroid clonotypes whose frequency exceeded 0.001.

The sequenced material came from peripheral blood. V and J are TRBV6-2 or TRBV6-3 and TRBJ2-7; D tentatively fits TRBD1 or TRBD2 (6 bases each). This TCR derives from a man younger than 45 with Graves' ophthalmopathy. Here the CDR3 reads CASSYSTGEGDYEQYF. As DNA, the CDR3 is TGTGCCAGCAGTTACTCGACGGGAGAGGGGGACTACGAGCAGTACTTC.